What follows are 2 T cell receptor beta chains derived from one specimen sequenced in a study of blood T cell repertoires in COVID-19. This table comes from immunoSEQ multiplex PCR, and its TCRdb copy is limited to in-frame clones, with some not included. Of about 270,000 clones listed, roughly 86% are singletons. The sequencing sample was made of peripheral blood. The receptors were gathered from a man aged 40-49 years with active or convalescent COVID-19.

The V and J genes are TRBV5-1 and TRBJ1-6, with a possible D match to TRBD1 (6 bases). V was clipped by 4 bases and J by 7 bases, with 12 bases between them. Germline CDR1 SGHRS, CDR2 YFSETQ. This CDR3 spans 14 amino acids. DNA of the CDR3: TGCGCCAGCAGCAGTGGACAGCCAAATTCACCCCTCCACTTT. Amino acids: CASSSGQPNSPLHF.

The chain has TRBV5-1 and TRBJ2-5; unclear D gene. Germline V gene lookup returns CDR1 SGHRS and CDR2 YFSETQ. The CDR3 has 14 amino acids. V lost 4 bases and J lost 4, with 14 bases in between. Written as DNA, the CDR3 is TGCGCCAGCAGCCCATCAGACTGGCGAGAGACCCAGTACTTC. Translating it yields CASSPSDWRETQYF.